This T cell receptor beta chain is from a study of cytomegalovirus exposure and HLA in healthy donors. Study context: About four fifths of several hundred genotyped donors fell in the Caucasian-associated ancestry cluster. Broader study findings: There were several of the most significant clusters that appeared linked to common viral pathogens in a later analysis. In a later analysis, V- and J-gene trimming of beta chains associated with a DCLRE1C missense variant, replicated independently.

In regard to this clone: Its antigen is as yet unknown.

The PCR contained 60 Vbeta and 13 Jbeta primers. Original analysis: Tens of millions of unique TCR beta chains, roughly 10 million shared, were counted in a later analysis. Sequencing used immunoSEQ multiplex PCR; TCRdb keeps in-frame clones, though not all of them. D and trimming were read from the DNA, whereas the V and J calls and clone size are those reported in that table. The table shows about 110,000 clones, with approximately 79% occurring only once. This CDR3 has 15 amino acids. Germline V gene data show CDR1 as SGDLS and CDR2 as YYNGEE. Trimming pared 4 bases from V and 4 bases from J, leaving 17 bases between.

This clonotype was sampled from a man between 18 and 35 years old in good health and CMV-seronegative. The sequenced sample consisted of PBMCs. This chain uses TRBV9 with TRBJ1-2, with D perhaps TRBD1 (6 bases). The CDR3 sequence is CASSLEGGVSYGYTF. In DNA, the CDR3 is TGTGCCAGCAGCCTGGAGGGGGGGGTGAGCTATGGCTACACCTTC. Filled out from reference TRBV9 and TRBJ1-2, the complete variable domain reads DSGVTQTPKHLITATGQRVTLRCSPRSGDLSVYWYQQSLDQGLQFLIQYYNGEERAKGNILERFSAQQFPDLHSELNLSSLELGDSALYFCASSLEGGVSYGYTFGSGTRLTVV.